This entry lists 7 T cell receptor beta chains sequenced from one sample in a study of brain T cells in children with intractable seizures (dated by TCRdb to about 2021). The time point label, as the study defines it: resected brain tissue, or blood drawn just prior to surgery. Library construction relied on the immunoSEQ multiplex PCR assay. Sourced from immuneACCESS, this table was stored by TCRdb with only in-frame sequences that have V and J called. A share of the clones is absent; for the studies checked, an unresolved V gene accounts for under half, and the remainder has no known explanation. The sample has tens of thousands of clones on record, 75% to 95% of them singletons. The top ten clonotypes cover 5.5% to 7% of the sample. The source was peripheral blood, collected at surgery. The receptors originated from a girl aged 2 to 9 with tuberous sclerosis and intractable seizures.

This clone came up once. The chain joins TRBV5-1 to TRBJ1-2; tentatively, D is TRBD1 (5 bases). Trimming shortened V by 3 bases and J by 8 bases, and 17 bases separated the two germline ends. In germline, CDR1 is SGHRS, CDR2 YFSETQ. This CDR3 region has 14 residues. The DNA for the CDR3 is TGCGCCAGCAGCTCCTCCCGGGGGAGCGGAGGCTACACCTTC. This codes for CASSSSRGSGGYTF. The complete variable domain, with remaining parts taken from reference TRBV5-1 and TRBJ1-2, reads KAGVTQTPRYLIKTRGQQVTLSCSPISGHRSVSWYQQTPGQGLQFLFEYFSETQRNKGNFPGRFSGRQFSNSRSEMNVSTLELGDSALYLCASSSSRGSGGYTFGSGTRLTVV.

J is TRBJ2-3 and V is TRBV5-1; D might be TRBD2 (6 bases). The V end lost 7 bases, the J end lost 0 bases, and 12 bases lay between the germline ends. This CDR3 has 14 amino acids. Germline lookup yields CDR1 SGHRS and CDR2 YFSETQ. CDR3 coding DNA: TGCGCCAGCCGAGACGGGACTAGCACAGATACGCAGTATTTT. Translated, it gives CASRDGTSTDTQYF.

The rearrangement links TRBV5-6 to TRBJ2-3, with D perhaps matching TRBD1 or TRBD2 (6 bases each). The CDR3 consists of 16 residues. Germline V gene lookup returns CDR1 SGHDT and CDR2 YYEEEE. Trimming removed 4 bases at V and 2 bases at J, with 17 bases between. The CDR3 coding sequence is TGTGCCAGCAGCCGTGGGAGGACAGTCATCACAGATACGCAGTATTTT. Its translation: CASSRGRTVITDTQYF.

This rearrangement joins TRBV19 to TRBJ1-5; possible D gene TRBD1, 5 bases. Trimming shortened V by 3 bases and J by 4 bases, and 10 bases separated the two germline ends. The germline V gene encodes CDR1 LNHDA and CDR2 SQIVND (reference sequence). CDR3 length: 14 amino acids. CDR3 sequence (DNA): TGTGCCAGTAGTATTAATGGGGGGAATCAGCCCCAGCATTTT. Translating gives CASSINGGNQPQHF.

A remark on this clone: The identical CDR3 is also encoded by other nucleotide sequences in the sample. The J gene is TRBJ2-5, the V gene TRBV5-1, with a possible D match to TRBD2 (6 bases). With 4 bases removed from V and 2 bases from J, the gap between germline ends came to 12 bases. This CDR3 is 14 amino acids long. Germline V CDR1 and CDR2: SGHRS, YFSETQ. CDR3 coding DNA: TGCGCCAGCAGCCTTGCGGGGCAGCAAGAGACCCAGTACTTC. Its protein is CASSLAGQQETQYF. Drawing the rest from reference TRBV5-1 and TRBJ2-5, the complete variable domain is KAGVTQTPRYLIKTRGQQVTLSCSPISGHRSVSWYQQTPGQGLQFLFEYFSETQRNKGNFPGRFSGRQFSNSRSEMNVSTLELGDSALYLCASSLAGQQETQYFGPGTRLLVL.

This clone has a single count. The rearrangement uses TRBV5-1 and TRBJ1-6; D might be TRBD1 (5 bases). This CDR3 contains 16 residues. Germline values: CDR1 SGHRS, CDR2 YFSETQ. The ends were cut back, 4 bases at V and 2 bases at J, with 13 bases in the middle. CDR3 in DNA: TGCGCCAGCAGCAACCGGGACCAGGCCTATAATTCACCCCTCCACTTT. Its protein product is CASSNRDQAYNSPLHF.

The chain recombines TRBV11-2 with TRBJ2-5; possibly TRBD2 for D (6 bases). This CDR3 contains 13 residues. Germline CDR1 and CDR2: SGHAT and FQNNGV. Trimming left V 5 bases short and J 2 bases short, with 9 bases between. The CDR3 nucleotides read TGTGCCAGCAGCCAACGGGGGCAAGAGACCCAGTACTTC. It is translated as CASSQRGQETQYF.